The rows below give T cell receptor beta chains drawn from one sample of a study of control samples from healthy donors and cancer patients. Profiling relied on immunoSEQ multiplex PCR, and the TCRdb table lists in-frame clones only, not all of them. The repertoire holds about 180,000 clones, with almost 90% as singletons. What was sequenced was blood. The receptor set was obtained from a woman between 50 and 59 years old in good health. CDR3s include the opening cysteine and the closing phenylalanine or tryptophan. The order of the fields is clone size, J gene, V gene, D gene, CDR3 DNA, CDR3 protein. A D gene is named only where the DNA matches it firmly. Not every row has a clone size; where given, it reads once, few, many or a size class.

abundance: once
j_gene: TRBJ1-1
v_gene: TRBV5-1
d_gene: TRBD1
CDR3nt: TGCGCCAGCAGCTCCGGACAGGGACACCGTGAAGCTTTCTTT
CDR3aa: CASSSGQGHREAFF

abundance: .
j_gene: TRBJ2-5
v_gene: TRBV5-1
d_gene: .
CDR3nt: TGCGCCAGCAGCTTGGGTGGGGGCCCCCAAGAGACCCAGTACTTC
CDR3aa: CASSLGGGPQETQYF

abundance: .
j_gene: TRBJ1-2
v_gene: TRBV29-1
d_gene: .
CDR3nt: TGCAGCACAAGGTCATTATCGAGCAATGGCTACACCTTC
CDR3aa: CSTRSLSSNGYTF

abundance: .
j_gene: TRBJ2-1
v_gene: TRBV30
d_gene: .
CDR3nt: TGTGCCTGGACAGTATACAATGAGCAGTTCTTC
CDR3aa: CAWTVYNEQFF

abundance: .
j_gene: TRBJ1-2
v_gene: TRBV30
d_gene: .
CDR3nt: TGTGCCTGGAGATGGCAGGCTAGTAGCTATGGCTACACCTTC
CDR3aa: CAWRWQASSYGYTF

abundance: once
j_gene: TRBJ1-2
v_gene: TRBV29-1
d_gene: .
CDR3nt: TGCAGCGTTCGGATCAGGGACTTACTCTATGGCTACACCTTC
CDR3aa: CSVRIRDLLYGYTF

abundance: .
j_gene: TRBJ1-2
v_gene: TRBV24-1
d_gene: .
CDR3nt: TGTGCCACCAGTGACCCCCGGGACTCAGCCTCAGACGGCTACACCTTC
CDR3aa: CATSDPRDSASDGYTF

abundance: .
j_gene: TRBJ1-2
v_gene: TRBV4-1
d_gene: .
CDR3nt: TGCGCCAGCAGCCGGGACTTTGGAGGGACACCGTATGGCTACACCTTC
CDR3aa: CASSRDFGGTPYGYTF

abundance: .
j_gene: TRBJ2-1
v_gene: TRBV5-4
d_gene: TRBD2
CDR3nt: TGTGCCAGCAGCGCGACTAGCGGGACCCTAAGGTACAATGAGCAGTTCTTC
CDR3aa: CASSATSGTLRYNEQFF

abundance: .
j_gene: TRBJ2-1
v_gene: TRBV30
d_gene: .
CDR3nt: TGTGCCTGGTTCCCCGGAGGTGTTCCCTCCTACAATGAGCAGTTCTTC
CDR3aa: CAWFPGGVPSYNEQFF

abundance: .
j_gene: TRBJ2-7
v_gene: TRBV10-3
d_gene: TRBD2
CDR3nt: TGTGCCATCAGTGACCCAACTAGCGGGAAGCTCTACGAGCAGTACTTC
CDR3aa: CAISDPTSGKLYEQYF

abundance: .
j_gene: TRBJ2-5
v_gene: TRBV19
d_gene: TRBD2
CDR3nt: TGTGCCAGTAGTACGGGACTAGCCTCAGAGACCCAGTACTTC
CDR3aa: CASSTGLASETQYF

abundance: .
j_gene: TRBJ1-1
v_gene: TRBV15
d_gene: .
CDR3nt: TGTGCCACCCGGGGGCCAGGGAGCGCTGAAGCTTTCTTT
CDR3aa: CATRGPGSAEAFF

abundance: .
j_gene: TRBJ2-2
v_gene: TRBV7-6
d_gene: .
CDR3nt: TGTGCCAGCAGCTTAGCTTTAGGGGAGCTGTTTTTT
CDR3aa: CASSLALGELFF

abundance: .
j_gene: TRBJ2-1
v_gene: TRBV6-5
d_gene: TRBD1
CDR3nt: TGTGCCAGCAGCCCACAGAAGGATACAGGGGGCAAGGAGTTCTTC
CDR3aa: CASSPQKDTGGKEFF

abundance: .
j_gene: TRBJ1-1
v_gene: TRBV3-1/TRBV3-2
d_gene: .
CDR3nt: TGTGCCAGCTGGGGCCTAGCAGGGGACGGAACTGAAGCTTTCTTT
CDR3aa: CASWGLAGDGTEAFF

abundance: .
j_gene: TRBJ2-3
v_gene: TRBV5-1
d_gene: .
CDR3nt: TGCGCCAGCAGCTTGGACAGGGATAAGACAGATACGCAGTATTTT
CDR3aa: CASSLDRDKTDTQYF

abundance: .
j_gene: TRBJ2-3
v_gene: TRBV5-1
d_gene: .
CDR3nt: TGCGCCAGCAGCTTCCTCACAGATACGCAGTATTTT
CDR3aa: CASSFLTDTQYF

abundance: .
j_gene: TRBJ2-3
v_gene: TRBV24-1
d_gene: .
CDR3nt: TGTGCCACCAGCCTACCCGGGGCCTCGGCAGATACGCAGTATTTT
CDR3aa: CATSLPGASADTQYF

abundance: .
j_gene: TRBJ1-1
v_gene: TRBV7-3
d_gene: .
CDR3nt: TGTGCCAGCAGCCCGAATCCGGGGAGCACTGAAGCTTTCTTT
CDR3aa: CASSPNPGSTEAFF

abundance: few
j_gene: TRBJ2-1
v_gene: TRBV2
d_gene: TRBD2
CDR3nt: TGTGCCAGCAGTCGACTAGCGGGGACCTACAATGAGCAGTTCTTC
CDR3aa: CASSRLAGTYNEQFF

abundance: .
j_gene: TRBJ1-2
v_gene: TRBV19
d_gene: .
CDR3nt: TGTGCCAGTACCCCCGGGACTATGACCTCTGGCTACACCTTC
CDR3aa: CASTPGTMTSGYTF

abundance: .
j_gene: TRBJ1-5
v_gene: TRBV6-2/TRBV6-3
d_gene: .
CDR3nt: TGTGCCAGCAGTTACTCAACCAGGGTCTATAGCAATCAGCCCCAGCATTTT
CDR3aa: CASSYSTRVYSNQPQHF

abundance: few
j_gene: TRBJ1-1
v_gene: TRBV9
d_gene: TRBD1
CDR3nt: TGTGCCAGCAGCGTACAGGGACAGATGAACACTGAAGCTTTCTTT
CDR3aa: CASSVQGQMNTEAFF

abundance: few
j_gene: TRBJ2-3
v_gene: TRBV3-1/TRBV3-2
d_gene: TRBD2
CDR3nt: TGTGCCAGCAGGCTCACTAGCGGGAGTACAGATACGCAGTATTTT
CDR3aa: CASRLTSGSTDTQYF

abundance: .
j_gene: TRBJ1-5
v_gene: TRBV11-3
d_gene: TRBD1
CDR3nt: TGTGCCAGCAGCTTAAAGGAGGGACAGATTAGCAATCAGCCCCAGCATTTT
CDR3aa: CASSLKEGQISNQPQHF

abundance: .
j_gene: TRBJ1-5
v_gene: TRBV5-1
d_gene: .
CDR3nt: TGCGCCAGCAGCTTGGAAGGTTATAGCAATCAGCCCCAGCATTTT
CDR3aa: CASSLEGYSNQPQHF

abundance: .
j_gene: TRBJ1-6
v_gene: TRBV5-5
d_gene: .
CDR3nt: TGTGCCAGCAGCTTCCGGCAGGCAGGTCATGGTTCACCCCTCCACTTT
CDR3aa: CASSFRQAGHGSPLHF

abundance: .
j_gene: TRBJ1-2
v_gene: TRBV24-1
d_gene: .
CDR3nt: TGTGCCACCAGTTGGGGGGGCGCGGCCAACTATGGCTACACCTTC
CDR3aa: CATSWGGAANYGYTF